The entry below gives a single T cell receptor beta chain sequence along with its context. This clone was counted a single time. This clone's antigen is unknown. There are no base qualities to consult, and no much larger clone falls within one base. Library prep was done by the immunoSEQ multiplex PCR assay. What TCRdb holds here is the immuneACCESS table cut down to in-frame rearrangements. Part of the clones is not present; checked against another copy, under half of the missing clones reflect an unresolved V gene, and the others are unexplained. The table for this sample lists approximately 50,000 clones; roughly 94% of them were counted only once. Approximately 0.31% of the sample rests with the top ten. This sample is drawn from a study of T cell changes during pregnancy in multiple sclerosis (dated by TCRdb to between 2018 and 2021). Study-level background: The study looked at changes in the T cell repertoire across pregnancy in women with multiple sclerosis.

Trimming removed 1 base from V and 2 bases from J; the gene matches leave 9 bases unexplained. Its CDR3 holds 18 amino acids, cysteine through phenylalanine. Only the CDR3 DNA is retained, 54 bases long and in frame from the first base. The germline V gene (reference sequence) specifies GTSNPN as CDR1 and SVGIG as CDR2. The clonotype comes from a female donor with multiple sclerosis, enrolled in a pregnancy study. In this chain, TRBV30 is recombined with TRBJ2-1, and TRBD2 aligns with 12 junction nucleotides. The sample in question was CD4+ T cells from peripheral blood mononuclear cells, obtained in the third trimester of pregnancy. The CDR3 amino acid sequence is: CAWSDGSTSGGPYNEQFF. The nucleotide sequence is TGTGCCTGGAGTGATGGGAGCACTAGCGGGGGGCCCTACAATGAGCAGTTCTTC.